This T cell receptor beta chain emerged from a study of CD8 T cells in Susac syndrome. CDR1 and CDR2 (germline): SQVTM, ANQGSEA. CDR3 length equals 12 residues. The germline V and J ends were trimmed by 7 bases and 2 bases, with 11 bases remaining between them. CD8+ and CD4+ T cells from blood underwent TCR beta sequencing, which was carried out in a high-throughput format. While CD8+ and CD4+ T cells were isolated negatively, TEMRA cells were enriched by FACS. RNA totalling about 0.45 to 1 ug underwent reverse transcription with random hexamers. Across 54 Vbeta and 13 Jbeta, TCR beta CDR3 was amplified with immunoSEQ multiplex PCR. One entry per CDR3 protein, called by TCRdb with MiXCR from the immunoSEQ multiplex PCR reads. This repertoire shows some 190,000 distinct CDR3 sequences, roughly 95% found once; its top ten account for under 0.12%.

The sequenced sample consisted of CD4+ T cells from PBMCs. The chain carries TRBV29-1 and TRBJ1-2; D unclear. The origin of this receptor is a human donor in good health. CDR3 region: CSGRSENYGYTF. CDR3 coding DNA: TGCAGCGGGCGGAGTGAAAACTATGGCTACACCTTC.